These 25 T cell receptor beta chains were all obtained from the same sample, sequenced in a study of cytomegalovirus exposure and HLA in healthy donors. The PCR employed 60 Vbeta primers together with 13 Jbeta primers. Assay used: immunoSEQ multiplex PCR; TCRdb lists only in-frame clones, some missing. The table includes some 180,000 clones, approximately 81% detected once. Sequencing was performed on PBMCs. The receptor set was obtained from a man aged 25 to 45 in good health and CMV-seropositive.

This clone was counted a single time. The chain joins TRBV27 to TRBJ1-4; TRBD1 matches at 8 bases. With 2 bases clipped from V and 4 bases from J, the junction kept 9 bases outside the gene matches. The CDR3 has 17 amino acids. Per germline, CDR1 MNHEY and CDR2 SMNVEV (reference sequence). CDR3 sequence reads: CASSLGDSGGLNEKLFF. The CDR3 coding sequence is TGTGCCAGCAGTTTAGGAGATTCAGGGGGCCTTAATGAAAAACTGTTTTTT.

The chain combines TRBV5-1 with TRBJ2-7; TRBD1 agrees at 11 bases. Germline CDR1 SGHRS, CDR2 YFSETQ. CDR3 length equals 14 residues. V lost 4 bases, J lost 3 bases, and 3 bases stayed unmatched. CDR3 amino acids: CASSRGTGGYEQYV. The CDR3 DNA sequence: TGCGCCAGCAGCCGGGGGACAGGGGGCTACGAGCAGTACGTC.

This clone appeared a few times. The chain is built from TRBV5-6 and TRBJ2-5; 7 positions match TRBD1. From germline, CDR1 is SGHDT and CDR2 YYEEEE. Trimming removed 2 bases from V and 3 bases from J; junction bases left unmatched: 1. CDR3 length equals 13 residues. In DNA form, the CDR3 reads TGTGCCAGCAGCTTCGGGACAGAAGAGACCCAGTACTTC. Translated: CASSFGTEETQYF.

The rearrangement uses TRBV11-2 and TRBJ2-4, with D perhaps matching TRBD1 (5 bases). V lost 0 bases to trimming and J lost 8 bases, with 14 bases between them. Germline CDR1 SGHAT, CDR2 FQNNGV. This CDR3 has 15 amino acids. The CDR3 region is CASSLDGPGWDIQYF. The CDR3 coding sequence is TGTGCCAGCAGCTTAGACGGGCCAGGGTGGGACATTCAGTACTTC.

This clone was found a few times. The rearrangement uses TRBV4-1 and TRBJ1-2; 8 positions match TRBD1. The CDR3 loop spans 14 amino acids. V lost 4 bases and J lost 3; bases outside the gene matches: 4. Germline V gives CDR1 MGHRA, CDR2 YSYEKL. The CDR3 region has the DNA TGCGCCAGCAGCCTCCAGGGGGCTGACTATGGCTACACCTTC. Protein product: CASSLQGADYGYTF.

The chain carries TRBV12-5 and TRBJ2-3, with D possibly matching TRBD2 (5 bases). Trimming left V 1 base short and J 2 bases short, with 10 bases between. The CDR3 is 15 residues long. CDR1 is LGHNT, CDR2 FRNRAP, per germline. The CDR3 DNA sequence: TGTGCTAGTGGTTTGGGGCTAGCTCCCACAGATACGCAGTATTTT. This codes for CASGLGLAPTDTQYF.

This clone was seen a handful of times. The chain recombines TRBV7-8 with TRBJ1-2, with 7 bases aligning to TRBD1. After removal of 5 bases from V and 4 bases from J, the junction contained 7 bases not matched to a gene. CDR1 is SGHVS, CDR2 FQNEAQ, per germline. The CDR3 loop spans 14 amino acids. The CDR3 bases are TGTGCCAGCAGCGTTACCGGGACAGCCTATGGCTACACCTTC. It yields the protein CASSVTGTAYGYTF.

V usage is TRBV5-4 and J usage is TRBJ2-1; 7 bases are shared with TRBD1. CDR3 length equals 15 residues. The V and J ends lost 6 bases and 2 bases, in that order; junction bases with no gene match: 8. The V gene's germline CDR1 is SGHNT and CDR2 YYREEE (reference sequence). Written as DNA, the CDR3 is TGTGCCAGCACCTCCGCCGGGACAGCCTACAATGAGCAGTTCTTC. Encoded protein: CASTSAGTAYNEQFF.

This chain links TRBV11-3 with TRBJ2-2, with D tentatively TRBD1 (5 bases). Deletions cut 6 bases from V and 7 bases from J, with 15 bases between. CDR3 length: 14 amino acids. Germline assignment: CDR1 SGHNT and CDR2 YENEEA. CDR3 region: CASSFVQGNGELFF. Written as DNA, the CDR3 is TGTGCCAGCAGTTTCGTCCAGGGTAACGGGGAGCTGTTTTTT.

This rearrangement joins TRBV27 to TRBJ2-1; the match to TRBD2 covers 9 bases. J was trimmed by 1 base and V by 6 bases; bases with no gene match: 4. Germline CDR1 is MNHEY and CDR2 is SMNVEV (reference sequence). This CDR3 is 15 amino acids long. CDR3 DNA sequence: TGTGCCAGCAGGGCGGGGGGGGTTTCCTACAATGAGCAGTTCTTC. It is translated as CASRAGGVSYNEQFF.

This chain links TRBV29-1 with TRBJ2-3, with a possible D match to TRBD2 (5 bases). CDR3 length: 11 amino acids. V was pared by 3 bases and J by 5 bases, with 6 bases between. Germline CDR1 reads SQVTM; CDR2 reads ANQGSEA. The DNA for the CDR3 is TGCAGCGTTGACCGGGGAGATACGCAGTATTTT. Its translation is CSVDRGDTQYF.

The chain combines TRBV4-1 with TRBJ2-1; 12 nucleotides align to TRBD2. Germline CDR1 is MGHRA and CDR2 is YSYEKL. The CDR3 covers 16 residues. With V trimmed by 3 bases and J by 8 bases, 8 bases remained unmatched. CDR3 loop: CASSHSTSGRVYEQFF. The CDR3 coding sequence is TGCGCCAGCAGCCACTCGACTAGCGGGAGAGTCTATGAGCAGTTCTTC.

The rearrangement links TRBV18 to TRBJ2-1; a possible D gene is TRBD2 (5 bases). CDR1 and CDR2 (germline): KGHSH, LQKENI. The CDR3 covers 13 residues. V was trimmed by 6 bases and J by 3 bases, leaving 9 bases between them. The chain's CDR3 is CASSLTSYNEQFF. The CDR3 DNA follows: TGTGCCAGCTCGCTCACTAGCTACAATGAGCAGTTCTTC.

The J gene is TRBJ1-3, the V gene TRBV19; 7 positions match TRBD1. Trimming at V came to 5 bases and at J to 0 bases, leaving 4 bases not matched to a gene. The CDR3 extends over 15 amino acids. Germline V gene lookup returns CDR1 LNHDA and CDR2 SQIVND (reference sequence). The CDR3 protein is CASSRQGDSGNTIYF. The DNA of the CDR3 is TGTGCCAGTAGTCGACAGGGAGACTCTGGAAACACCATATATTTT.

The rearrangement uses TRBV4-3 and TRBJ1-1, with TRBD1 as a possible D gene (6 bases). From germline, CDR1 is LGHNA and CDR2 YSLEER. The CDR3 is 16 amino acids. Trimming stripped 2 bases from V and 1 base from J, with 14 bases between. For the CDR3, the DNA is TGCGCCAGCAGCCAACCTACCGGACAGCCGAACACTGAAGCTTTCTTT. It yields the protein CASSQPTGQPNTEAFF.

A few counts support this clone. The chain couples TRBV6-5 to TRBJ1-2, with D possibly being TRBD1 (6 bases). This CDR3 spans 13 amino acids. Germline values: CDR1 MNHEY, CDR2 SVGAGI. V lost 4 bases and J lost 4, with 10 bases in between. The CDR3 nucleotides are TGTGCCAGCAGTTTGGACAGAATCTATGGCTACACCTTC. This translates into CASSLDRIYGYTF.

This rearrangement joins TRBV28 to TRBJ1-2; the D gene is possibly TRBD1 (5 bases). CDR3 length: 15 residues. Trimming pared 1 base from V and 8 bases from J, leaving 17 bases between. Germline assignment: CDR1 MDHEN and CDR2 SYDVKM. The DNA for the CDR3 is TGTGCCAGCAGTTTATCGGGGAGGGGCCGAGGCGGCTACACCTTC. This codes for CASSLSGRGRGGYTF.

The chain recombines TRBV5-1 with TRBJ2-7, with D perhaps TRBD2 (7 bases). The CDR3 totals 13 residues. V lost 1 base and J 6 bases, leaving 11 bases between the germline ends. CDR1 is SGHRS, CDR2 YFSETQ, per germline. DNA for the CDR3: TGCGCCAGCAGCTTGCTGGGGGGGCGCGAGCAGTACTTC. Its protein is CASSLLGGREQYF.

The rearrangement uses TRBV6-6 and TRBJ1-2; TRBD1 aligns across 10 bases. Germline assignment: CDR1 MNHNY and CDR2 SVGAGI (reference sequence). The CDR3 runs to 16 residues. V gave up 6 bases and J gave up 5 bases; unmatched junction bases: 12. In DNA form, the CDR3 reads TGTGCCAGCAGGAAAGACAGGGGGCGGCTAGGGTATGGCTACACCTTC. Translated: CASRKDRGRLGYGYTF.

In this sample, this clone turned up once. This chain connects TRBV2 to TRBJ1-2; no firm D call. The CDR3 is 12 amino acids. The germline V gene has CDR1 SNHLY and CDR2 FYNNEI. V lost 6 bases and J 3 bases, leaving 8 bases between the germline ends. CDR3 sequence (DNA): TGTGCCAGCAGCCCTTCGGACTATGGCTACACCTTC. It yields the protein CASSPSDYGYTF.

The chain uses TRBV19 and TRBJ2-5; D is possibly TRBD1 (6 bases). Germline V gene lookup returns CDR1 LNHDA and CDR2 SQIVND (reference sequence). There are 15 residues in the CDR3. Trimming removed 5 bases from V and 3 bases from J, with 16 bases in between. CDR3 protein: CASSDTGYSKETQYF. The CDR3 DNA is TGTGCCAGTAGTGACACAGGGTACTCTAAAGAGACCCAGTACTTC.

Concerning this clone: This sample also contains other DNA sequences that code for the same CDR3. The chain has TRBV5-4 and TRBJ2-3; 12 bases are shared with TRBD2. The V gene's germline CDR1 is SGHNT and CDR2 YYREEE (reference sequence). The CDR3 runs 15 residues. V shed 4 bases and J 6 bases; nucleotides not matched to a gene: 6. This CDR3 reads CASSPGLAGTDTQYF. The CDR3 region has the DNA TGTGCCAGCAGCCCTGGACTAGCGGGGACGGATACGCAGTATTTT.

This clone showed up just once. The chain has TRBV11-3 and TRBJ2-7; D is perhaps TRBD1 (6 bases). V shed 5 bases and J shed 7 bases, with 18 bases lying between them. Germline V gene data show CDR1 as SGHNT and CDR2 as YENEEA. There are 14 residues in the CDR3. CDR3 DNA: TGTGCCAGCAGCCCCGACAGGTACTACGGGGAGCAGTACGTC. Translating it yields CASSPDRYYGEQYV.

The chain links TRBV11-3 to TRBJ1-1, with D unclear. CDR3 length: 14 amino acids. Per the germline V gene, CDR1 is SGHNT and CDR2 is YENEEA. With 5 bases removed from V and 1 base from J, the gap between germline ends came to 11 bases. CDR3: CASSPWSGNTEAFF. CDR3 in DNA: TGTGCCAGCAGCCCATGGTCGGGGAACACTGAAGCTTTCTTT.

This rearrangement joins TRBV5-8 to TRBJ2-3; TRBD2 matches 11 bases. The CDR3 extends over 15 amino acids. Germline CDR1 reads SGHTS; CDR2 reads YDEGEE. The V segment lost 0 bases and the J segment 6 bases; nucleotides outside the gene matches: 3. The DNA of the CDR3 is TGTGCCAGCAGCTTGGGACTAGCGGGAAGGGATACGCAGTATTTT. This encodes CASSLGLAGRDTQYF.